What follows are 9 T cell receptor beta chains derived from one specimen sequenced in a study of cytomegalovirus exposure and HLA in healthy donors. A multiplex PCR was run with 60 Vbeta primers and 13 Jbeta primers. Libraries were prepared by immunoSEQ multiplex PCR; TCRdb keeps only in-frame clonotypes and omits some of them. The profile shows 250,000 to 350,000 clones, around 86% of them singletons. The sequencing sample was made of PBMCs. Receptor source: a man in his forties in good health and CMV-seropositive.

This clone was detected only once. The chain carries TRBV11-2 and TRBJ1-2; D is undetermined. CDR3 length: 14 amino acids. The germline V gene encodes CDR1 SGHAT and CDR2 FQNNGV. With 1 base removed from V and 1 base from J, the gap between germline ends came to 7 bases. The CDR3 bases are TGTGCCAGCAGCTTAGCGGCGGATAACTATGGCTACACCTTC. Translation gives CASSLAADNYGYTF.

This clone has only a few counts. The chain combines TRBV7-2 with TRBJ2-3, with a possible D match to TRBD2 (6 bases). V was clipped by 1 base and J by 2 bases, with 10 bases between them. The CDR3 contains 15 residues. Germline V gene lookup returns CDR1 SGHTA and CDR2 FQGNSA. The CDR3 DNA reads TGTGCCAGCAGCTTAGGACTAGGGAACACAGATACGCAGTATTTT. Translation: CASSLGLGNTDTQYF.

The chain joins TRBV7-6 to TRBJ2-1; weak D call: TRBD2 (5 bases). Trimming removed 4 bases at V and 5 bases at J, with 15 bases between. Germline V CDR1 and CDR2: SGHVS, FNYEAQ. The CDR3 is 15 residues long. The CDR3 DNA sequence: TGTGCCAGCAGCTCGCAACGAGGGTCTAACAATGAGCAGTTCTTC. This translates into CASSSQRGSNNEQFF.

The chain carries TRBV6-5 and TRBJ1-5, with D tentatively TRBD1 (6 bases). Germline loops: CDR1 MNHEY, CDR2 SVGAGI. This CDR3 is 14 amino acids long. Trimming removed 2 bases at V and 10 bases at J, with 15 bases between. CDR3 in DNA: TGTGCCAGCAGTTACGGGGGCGAACAGTTTCCCCAGCATTTT. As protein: CASSYGGEQFPQHF.

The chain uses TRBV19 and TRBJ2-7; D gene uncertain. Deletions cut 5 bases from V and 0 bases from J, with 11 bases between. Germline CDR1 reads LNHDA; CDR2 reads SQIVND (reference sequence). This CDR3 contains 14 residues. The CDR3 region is CASSLAGSSYEQYF. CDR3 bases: TGTGCCAGTAGTCTCGCCGGTAGCTCCTACGAGCAGTACTTC.

The DNA for the CDR3 is TGTGCCAGCAGCTCCATCACCCGGGACTCCAAAAGGGCAACTAATGAAAAACTGTTTTTT. This sequence encodes CASSSITRDSKRATNEKLFF. The chain recombines TRBV7-3 with TRBJ1-4; D may be TRBD1 (5 bases). Germline V lookup: CDR1 SGHTA, CDR2 FQGTGA. This CDR3 contains 20 residues. The V and J ends lost 4 bases and 0 bases respectively, with 24 bases between them.

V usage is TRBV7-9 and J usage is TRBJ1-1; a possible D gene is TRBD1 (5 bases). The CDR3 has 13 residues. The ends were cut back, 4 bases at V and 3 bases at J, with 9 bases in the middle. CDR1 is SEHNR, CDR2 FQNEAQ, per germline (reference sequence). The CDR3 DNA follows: TGTGCCAGCAGCTCGCCAGGGTACACTGAAGCTTTCTTT. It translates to CASSSPGYTEAFF. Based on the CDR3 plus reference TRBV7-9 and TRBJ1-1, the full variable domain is DTGVSQNPRHKITKRGQNVTFRCDPISEHNRLYWYRQTLGQGPEFLTYFQNEAQLEKSRLLSDRFSAERPKGSFSTLEIQRTEQGDSAMYLCASSSPGYTEAFFGQGTRLTVV.

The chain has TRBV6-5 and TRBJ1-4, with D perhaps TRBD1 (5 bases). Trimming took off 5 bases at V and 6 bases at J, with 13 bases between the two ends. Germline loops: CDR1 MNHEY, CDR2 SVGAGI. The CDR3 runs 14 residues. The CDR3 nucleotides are TGTGCCAGCAGTCCTCAGGGTCTTGATGAAAAACTGTTTTTT. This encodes CASSPQGLDEKLFF.

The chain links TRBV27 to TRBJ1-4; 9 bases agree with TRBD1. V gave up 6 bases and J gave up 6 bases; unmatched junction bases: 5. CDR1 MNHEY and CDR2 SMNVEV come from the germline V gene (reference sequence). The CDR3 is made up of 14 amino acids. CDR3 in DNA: TGTGCCAGCAGAACCGGGACAGGGCATGAAAAACTGTTTTTT. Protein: CASRTGTGHEKLFF.